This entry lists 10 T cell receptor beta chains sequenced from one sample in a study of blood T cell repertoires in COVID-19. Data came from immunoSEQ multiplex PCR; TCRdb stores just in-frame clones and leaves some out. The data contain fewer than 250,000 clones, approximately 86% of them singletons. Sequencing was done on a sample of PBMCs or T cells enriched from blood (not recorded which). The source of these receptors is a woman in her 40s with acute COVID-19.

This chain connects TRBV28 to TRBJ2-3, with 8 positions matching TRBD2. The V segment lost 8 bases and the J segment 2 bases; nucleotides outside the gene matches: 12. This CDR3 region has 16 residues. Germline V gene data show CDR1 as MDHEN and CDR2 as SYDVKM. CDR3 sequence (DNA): TGTGCCAGCCAGAGCGGGAGATGGGGAACCACAGATACGCAGTATTTT. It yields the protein CASQSGRWGTTDTQYF.

The CDR3 sequence is CASSQASGDRNEQFF. The CDR3 DNA reads as TGTGCCAGCAGCCAGGCTAGCGGGGACCGCAATGAGCAGTTCTTC. The chain employs TRBV4-2 and TRBJ2-1; 9 nucleotides match TRBD2. Germline V gene data show CDR1 as LGHNA and CDR2 as YNFKEQ. This CDR3 contains 15 residues. The V gene end was trimmed by 3 bases and the J gene end by 6 bases; junction bases not matched to a gene: 6.

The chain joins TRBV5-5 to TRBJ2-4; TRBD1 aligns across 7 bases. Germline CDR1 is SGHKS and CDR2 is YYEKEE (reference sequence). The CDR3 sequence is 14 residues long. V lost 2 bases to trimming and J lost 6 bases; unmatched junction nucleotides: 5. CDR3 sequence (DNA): TGTGCCAGCAGCTTTCGACAGGGCCCAAACATTCAGTACTTC. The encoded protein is CASSFRQGPNIQYF.

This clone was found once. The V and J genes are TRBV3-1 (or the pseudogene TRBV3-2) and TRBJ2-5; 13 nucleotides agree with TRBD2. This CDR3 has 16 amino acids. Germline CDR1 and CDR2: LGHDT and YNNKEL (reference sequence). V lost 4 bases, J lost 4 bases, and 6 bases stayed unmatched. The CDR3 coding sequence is TGTGCCAGCAGCCCCTGGACTAGCGGGAGAGGAGAGACCCAGTACTTC. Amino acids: CASSPWTSGRGETQYF.

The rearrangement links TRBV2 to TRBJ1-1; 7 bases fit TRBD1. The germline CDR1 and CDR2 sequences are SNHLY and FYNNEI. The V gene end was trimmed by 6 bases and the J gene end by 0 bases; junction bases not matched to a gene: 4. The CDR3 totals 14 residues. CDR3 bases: TGTGCCAGCAGCGTGGGACAGATGAACACTGAAGCTTTCTTT. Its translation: CASSVGQMNTEAFF.

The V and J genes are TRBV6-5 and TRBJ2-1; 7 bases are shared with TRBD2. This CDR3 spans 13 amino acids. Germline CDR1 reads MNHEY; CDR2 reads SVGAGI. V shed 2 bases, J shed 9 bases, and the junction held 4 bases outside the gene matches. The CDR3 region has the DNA TGTGCCAGCAGTTACCCGCGGGGGATTGAGCAGTTCTTC. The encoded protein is CASSYPRGIEQFF.

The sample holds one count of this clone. This chain's CDR3 is CASSQGDRDYGYTF. In DNA form, the CDR3 reads TGCGCCAGCAGCCAAGGGGACAGGGACTATGGCTACACCTTC. The chain links TRBV4-1 to TRBJ1-2; 9 bases fit TRBD1. Looked up from germline, CDR1 is MGHRA and CDR2 is YSYEKL. J gave up 3 bases and V 1 base, and 0 bases lay outside the gene matches. This CDR3 is 14 amino acids long.

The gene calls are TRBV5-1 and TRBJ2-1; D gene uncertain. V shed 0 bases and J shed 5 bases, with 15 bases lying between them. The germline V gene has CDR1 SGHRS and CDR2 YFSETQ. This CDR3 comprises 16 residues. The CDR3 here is CASSLGGRIPHNEQFF. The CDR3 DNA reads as TGCGCCAGCAGCTTGGGAGGTAGGATTCCCCACAATGAGCAGTTCTTC. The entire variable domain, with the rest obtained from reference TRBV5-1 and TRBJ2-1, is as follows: KAGVTQTPRYLIKTRGQQVTLSCSPISGHRSVSWYQQTPGQGLQFLFEYFSETQRNKGNFPGRFSGRQFSNSRSEMNVSTLELGDSALYLCASSLGGRIPHNEQFFGPGTRLTVL.

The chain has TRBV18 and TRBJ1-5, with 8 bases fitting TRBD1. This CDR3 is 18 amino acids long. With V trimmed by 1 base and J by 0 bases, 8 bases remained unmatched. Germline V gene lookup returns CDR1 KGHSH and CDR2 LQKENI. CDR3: CASSPRAGGQNSNQPQHF. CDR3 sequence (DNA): TGTGCCAGCTCACCACGGGCAGGGGGCCAGAATAGCAATCAGCCCCAGCATTTT.

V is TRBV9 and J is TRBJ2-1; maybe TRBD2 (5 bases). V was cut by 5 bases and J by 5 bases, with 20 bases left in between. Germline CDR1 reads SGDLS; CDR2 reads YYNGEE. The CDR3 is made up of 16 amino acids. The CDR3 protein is CASSSSYAGNNNEQFF. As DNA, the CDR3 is TGTGCCAGCAGTTCTTCCTACGCGGGCAATAACAATGAGCAGTTCTTC.